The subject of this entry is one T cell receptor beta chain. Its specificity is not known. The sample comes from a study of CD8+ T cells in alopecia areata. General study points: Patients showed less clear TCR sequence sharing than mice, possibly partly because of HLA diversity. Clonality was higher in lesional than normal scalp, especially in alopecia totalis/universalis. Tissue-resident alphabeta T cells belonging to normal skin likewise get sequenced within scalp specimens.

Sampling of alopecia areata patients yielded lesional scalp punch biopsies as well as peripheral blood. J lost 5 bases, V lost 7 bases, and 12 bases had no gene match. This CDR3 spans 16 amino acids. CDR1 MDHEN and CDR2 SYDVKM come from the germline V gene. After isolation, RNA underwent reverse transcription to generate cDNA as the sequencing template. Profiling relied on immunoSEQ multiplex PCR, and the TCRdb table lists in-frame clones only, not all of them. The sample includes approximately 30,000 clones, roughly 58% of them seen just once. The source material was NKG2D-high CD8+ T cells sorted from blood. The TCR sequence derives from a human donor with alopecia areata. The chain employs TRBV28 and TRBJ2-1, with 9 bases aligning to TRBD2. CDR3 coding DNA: TGTGCCAGCACGCCCGATGCGGGGGGGCTTCACAATGAGCAGTTCTTC. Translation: CASTPDAGGLHNEQFF.